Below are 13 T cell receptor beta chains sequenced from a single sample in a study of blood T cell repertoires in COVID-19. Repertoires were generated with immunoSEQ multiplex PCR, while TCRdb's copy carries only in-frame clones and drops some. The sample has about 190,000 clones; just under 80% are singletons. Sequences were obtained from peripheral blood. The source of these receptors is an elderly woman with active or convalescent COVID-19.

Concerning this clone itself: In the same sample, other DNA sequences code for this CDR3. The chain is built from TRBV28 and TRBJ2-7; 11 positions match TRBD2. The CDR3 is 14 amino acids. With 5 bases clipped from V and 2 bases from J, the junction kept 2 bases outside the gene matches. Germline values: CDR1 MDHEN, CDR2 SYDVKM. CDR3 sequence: CASSLLAGAYEQYF. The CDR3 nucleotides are TGTGCCAGCAGTCTACTAGCGGGGGCCTACGAGCAGTACTTC. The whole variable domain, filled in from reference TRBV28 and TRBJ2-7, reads DVKVTQSSRYLVKRTGEKVFLECVQDMDHENMFWYRQDPGLGLRLIYFSYDVKMKEKGDIPEGYSVSREKKERFSLILESASTNQTSMYLCASSLLAGAYEQYFGPGTRLTVT.

This CDR3 is CASSSRGTGGPSLGFF. DNA for the CDR3: TGTGCCAGCAGCTCCCGAGGGACAGGGGGCCCCTCTTTGGGTTTCTTT. This chain uses TRBV7-2 with TRBJ1-1; 12 bases align to TRBD1. This CDR3 region has 16 residues. CDR1 and CDR2 from the germline V gene are SGHTA and FQGNSA. The V gene end was trimmed by 4 bases and the J gene end by 13 bases; junction bases not matched to a gene: 16. Full variable domain (rest looked up from reference TRBV7-2 and TRBJ1-1): GAGVSQSPSNKVTEKGKDVELRCDPISGHTALYWYRQSLGQGLEFLIYFQGNSAPDKSGLPSDRFSAERTGGSVSTLTIQRTQQEDSAVYLCASSSRGTGGPSLGFFGQGTRLTVV.

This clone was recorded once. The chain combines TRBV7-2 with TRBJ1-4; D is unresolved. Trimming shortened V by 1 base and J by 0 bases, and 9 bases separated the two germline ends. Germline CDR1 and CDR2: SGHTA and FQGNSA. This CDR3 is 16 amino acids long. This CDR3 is CASSLGYRATNEKLFF. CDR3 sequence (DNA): TGTGCCAGCAGCTTAGGCTACAGAGCAACTAATGAAAAACTGTTTTTT.

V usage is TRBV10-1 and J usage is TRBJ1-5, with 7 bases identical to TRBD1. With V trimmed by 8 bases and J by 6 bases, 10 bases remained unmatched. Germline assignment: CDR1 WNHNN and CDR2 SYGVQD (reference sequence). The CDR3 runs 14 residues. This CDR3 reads CASRRWRGRQPQHF. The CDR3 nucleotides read TGCGCCAGCCGTCGTTGGAGGGGGCGTCAGCCCCAGCATTTT.

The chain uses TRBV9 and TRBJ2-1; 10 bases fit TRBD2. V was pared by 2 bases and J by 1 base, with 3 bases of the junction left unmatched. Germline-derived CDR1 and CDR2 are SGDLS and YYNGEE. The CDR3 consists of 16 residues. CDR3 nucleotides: TGTGCCAGCAGCGTGAGCGGGGGGGCTTCCTACAATGAGCAGTTCTTC. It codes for CASSVSGGASYNEQFF. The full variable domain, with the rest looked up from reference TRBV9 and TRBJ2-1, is DSGVTQTPKHLITATGQRVTLRCSPRSGDLSVYWYQQSLDQGLQFLIQYYNGEERAKGNILERFSAQQFPDLHSELNLSSLELGDSALYFCASSVSGGASYNEQFFGPGTRLTVL.

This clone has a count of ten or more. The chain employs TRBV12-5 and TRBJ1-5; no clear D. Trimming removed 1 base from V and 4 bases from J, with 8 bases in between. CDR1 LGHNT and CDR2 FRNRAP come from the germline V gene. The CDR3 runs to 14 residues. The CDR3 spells CASGLGGINQPQHF. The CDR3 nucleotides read TGTGCTAGTGGTTTGGGAGGGATTAATCAGCCCCAGCATTTT. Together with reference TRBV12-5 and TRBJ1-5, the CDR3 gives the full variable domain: DARVTQTPRHKVTEMGQEVTMRCQPILGHNTVFWYRQTMMQGLELLAYFRNRAPLDDSGMPKDRFSAEMPDATLATLKIQPSEPRDSAVYFCASGLGGINQPQHFGDGTRLSIL.

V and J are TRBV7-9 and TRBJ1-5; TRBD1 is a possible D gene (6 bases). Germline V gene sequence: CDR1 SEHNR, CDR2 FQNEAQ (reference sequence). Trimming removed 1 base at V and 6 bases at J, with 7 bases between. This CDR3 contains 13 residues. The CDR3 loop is CASSLEGGQPQHF. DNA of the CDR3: TGTGCCAGCAGCTTAGAAGGGGGTCAGCCCCAGCATTTT.

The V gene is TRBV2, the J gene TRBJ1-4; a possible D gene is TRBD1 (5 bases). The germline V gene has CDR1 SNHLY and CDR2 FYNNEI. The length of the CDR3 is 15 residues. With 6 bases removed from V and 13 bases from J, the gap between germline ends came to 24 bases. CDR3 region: CASRVGPLRVGGLFF. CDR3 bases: TGTGCCAGCAGAGTTGGTCCGCTACGAGTGGGGGGACTGTTTTTT.

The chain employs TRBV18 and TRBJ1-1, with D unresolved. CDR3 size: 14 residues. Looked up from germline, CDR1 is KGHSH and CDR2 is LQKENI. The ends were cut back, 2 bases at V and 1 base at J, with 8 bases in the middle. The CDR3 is CASSPGQTNTEAFF. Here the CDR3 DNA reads TGTGCCAGCTCACCAGGGCAGACGAACACTGAAGCTTTCTTT.

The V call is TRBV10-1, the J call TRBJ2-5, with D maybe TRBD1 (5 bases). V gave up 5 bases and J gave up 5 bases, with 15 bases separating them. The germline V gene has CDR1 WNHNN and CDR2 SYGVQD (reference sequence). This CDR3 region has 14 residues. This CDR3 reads CASSTRQGRETQYF. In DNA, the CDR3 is TGCGCCAGCAGTACAAGGCAGGGTAGGGAGACCCAGTACTTC.

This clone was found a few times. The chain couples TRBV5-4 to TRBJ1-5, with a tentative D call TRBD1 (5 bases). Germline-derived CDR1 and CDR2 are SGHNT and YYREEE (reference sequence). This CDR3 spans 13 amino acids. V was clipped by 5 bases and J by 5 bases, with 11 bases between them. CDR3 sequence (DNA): TGTGCCAGCAGGGGGGGACCAGATCAGCCCCAGCATTTT. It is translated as CASRGGPDQPQHF.

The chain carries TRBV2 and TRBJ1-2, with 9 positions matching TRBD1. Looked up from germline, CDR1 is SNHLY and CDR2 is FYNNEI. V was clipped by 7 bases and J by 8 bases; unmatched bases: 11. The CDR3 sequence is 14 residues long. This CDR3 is CASTPEGTGPGYTF. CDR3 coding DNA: TGTGCCAGCACCCCCGAGGGGACAGGGCCGGGCTACACCTTC.

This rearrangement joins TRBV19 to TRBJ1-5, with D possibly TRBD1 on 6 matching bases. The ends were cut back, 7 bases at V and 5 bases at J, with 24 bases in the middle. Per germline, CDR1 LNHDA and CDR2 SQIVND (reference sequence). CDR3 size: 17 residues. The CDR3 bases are TGTGCCAGTACCGATATCCCTTCCTACAGGGTGGATCAGCCCCAGCATTTT. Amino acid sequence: CASTDIPSYRVDQPQHF.